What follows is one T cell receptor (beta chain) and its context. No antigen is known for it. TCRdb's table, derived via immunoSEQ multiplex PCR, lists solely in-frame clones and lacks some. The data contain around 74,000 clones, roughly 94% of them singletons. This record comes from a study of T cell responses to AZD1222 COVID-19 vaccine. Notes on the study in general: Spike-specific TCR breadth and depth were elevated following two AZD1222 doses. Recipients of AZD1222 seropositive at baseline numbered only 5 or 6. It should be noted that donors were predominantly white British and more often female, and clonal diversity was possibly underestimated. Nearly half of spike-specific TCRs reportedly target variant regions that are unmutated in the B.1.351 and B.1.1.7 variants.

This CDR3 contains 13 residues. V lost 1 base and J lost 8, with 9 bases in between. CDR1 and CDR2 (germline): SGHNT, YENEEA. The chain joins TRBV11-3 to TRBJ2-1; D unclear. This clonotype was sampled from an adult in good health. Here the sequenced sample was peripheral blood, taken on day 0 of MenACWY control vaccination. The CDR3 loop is CASSLVSGYEQFF. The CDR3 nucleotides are TGTGCCAGCAGCTTAGTGTCTGGTTATGAGCAGTTCTTC.